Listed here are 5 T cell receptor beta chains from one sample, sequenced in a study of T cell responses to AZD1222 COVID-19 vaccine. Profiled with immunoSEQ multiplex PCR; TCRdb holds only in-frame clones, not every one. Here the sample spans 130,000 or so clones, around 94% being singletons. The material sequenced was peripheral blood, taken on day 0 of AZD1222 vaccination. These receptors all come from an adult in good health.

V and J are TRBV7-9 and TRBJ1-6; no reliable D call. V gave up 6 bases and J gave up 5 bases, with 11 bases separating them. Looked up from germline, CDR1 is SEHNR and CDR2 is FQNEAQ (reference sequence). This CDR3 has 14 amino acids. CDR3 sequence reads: CASRAGFNNSPLHF. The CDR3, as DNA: TGTGCCAGCAGGGCGGGCTTTAATAATTCACCCCTCCACTTT.

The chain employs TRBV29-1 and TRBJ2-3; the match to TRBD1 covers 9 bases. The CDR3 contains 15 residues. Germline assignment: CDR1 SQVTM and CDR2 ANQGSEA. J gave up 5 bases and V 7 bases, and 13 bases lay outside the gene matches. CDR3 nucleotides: TGCAGCGCCGGCGGTGACAGGGGGTTCCAAGATACGCAGTATTTT. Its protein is CSAGGDRGFQDTQYF.

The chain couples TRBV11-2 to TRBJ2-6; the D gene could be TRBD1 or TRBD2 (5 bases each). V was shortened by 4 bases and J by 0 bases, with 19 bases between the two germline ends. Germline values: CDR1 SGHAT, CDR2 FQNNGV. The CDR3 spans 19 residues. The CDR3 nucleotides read TGTGCCAGCAGCTCCCCGAGGGTCAGGGATAGCTCTGGGGCCAACGTCCTGACTTTC. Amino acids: CASSSPRVRDSSGANVLTF.

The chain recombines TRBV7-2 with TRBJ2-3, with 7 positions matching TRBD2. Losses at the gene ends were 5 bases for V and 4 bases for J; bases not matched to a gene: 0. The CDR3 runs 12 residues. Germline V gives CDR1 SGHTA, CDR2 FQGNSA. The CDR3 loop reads CASSRGADTQYF. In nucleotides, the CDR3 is TGTGCCAGCAGCCGGGGGGCAGATACGCAGTATTTT.

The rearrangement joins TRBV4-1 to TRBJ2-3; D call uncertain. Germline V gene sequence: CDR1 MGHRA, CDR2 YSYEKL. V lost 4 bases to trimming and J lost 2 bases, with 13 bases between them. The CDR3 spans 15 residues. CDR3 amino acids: CASSPYGLDTDTQYF. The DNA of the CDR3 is TGCGCCAGCAGCCCCTATGGCTTAGACACAGATACGCAGTATTTT.